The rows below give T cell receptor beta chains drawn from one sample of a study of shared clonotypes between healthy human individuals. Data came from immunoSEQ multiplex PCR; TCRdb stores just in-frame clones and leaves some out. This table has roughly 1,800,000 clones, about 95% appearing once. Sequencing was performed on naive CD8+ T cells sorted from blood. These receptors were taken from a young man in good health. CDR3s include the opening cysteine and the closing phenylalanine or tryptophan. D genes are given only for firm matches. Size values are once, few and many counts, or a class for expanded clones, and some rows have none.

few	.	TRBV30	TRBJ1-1	CAWSVRGGWDTEAFF	TGTGCCTGGAGTGTACGCGGAGGTTGGGACACTGAAGCTTTCTTT
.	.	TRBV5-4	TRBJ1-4	CASTGPGANEKLFF	TGTGCCAGCACTGGTCCGGGAGCTAATGAAAAACTGTTTTTT
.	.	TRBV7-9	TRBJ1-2	CASSLVTGASSINYGYTF	TGTGCCAGCAGCTTAGTGACAGGAGCATCTTCAATTAACTATGGCTACACCTTC
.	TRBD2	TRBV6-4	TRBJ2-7	CASSDEVAGVYEQYF	TGTGCCAGCAGTGACGAGGTAGCGGGAGTTTACGAGCAGTACTTC
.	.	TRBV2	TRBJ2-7	CASSSQGGNEQYF	TGTGCCAGCAGTTCTCAAGGGGGGAACGAGCAGTACTTC
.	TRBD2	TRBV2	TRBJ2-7	CASSELIASGAYEQYF	TGTGCCAGCAGTGAACTTATCGCTAGCGGTGCCTACGAGCAGTACTTC
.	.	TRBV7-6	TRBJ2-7	CASSLLGDPGEQYF	TGTGCCAGCAGCTTATTAGGGGACCCGGGGGAGCAGTACTTC
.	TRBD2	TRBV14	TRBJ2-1	CASSQDLKTSYYNEQFF	TGTGCCAGCAGCCAAGATTTGAAGACTAGCTACTACAATGAGCAGTTCTTC
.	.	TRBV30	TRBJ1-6	CAWSQDLGGNSPLHF	TGTGCCTGGAGTCAGGACCTCGGAGGCAATTCACCCCTCCACTTT
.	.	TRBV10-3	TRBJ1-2	CAISEPSGGGYGYTF	TGTGCCATCAGTGAGCCAAGTGGGGGAGGCTATGGCTACACCTTC
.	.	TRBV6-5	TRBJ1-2	CASSYSETNYGYTF	TGTGCCAGCAGTTATTCTGAAACTAACTATGGCTACACCTTC
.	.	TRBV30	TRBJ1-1	CAWSEGKQAFF	TGTGCCTGGAGTGAGGGCAAACAAGCTTTCTTT
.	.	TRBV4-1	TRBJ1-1	CASSQLEGVTEAFF	TGCGCCAGCAGTCAGTTAGAGGGGGTCACTGAAGCTTTCTTT
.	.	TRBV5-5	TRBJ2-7	CASSPSEGGEFYEQYF	TGTGCCAGCAGTCCATCCGAAGGGGGGGAGTTCTACGAGCAGTACTTC
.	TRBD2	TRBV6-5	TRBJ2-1	CASSYDASGVYNEQFF	TGTGCCAGCAGTTACGACGCTAGCGGGGTGTACAATGAGCAGTTCTTC
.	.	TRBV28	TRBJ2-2	CASSFPTGFTGELFF	TGTGCCAGCAGTTTCCCGACAGGTTTCACCGGGGAGCTGTTTTTT
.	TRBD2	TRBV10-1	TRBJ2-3	CASSETAGGEADTQYF	TGCGCCAGCAGTGAGACCGCGGGAGGGGAGGCAGATACGCAGTATTTT
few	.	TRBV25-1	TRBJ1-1	CASSVGGEEAFF	TGTGCCAGCAGTGTGGGAGGGGAAGAAGCTTTCTTT
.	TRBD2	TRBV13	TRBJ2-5	CASSSDTSGKETQYF	TGTGCCAGCAGCTCCGATACTAGCGGGAAAGAGACCCAGTACTTC
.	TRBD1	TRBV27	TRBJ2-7	CASSQDRSLYEQYF	TGTGCCAGCAGTCAGGACAGGAGCCTCTACGAGCAGTACTTC
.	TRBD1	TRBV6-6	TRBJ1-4	CASSYFRQGNEKLFF	TGTGCCAGCAGTTACTTCAGACAGGGAAATGAAAAACTGTTTTTT
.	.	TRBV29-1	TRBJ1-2	CSVALDGYTF	TGCAGCGTGGCGTTGGATGGCTACACCTTC
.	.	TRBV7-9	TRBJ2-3	CASSLTTGTGADTQYF	TGTGCCAGCAGCTTAACGACAGGGACGGGGGCAGATACGCAGTATTTT
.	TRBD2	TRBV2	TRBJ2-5	CASSSPVAGDQETQYF	TGTGCCAGCAGTTCCCCCGTAGCGGGGGATCAAGAGACCCAGTACTTC
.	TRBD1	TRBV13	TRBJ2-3	CASSLSQTGKPDTQYF	TGTGCCAGCAGCTTGTCCCAGACAGGGAAGCCAGATACGCAGTATTTT